The clone carrying this T cell receptor (beta chain) was counted many times. Its antigen is unidentified. The data were obtained in a study of breast tumors, draining lymph nodes, adjacent tissues. Study-wide results and limits: The data were judged consistent with most tumor T cells coming from lymph node and expanding in tumor. Tumor TCR diversity was below lymph nodes but above nontumor tissue. Data only fit, rather than demonstrated, lymph node origin of most tumor T cells.

TCRdb recomputed calls from the multiplex PCR reads with MiXCR, one row per CDR3 protein. The table includes around 230,000 distinct CDR3 sequences, 30% to 35% detected once. Samples came from axillary lymph nodes draining the breast cancer. There are 14 residues in the CDR3. Unmatched junction bases numbered 5, after V lost 7 bases and J lost 1 base. Specimen: axillary lymph node tissue. This chain connects TRBV12-3 or TRBV12-4 to TRBJ1-2, with TRBD1 identical over 8 bases. This TCR derives from a female donor with breast cancer. Some clones in this sample may be carry-over from other donors' samples. Here the CDR3 DNA reads TGTGCCAGCATCTCGACAGGGGTTAACTATGGCTACACCTTC. Its protein product is CASISTGVNYGYTF.